The source of this T cell receptor (beta chain) is a study of cytomegalovirus exposure and HLA in healthy donors. Study conclusions and caveats: Investigators reported more than 150 TCR beta chains as tied to cytomegalovirus. The authors reported that TCR beta sequences could predict HLA-A and HLA-B alleles. These predictions were accurate for most subjects in the first cohort. Productive status was seen about 87% or about 30% of the time for most TCR beta V segments in an earlier analysis.

CDR3 size: 17 residues. Germline values: CDR1 SEHNR, CDR2 FQNEAQ (reference sequence). V dropped 5 bases and J dropped 0 bases, with 17 bases sitting between them. The PCR ran on 60 Vbeta and 13 Jbeta primers. The table came from immunoSEQ multiplex PCR; TCRdb's copy has only in-frame clones and leaves some out. This table holds about 130,000 clones, over 70% found once. Concerning this clone: Antigen specificity is unknown.

The chain uses TRBV7-9 and TRBJ1-3; perhaps TRBD1 as D (6 bases). This clonotype was obtained from a woman aged 55-69 years in good health and CMV-seropositive. Specimen: PBMCs. The CDR3: CASSPPDSFVSGNTIYF. The CDR3 nucleotides are TGTGCCAGCAGCCCCCCGGACAGCTTCGTCTCTGGAAACACCATATATTTT.